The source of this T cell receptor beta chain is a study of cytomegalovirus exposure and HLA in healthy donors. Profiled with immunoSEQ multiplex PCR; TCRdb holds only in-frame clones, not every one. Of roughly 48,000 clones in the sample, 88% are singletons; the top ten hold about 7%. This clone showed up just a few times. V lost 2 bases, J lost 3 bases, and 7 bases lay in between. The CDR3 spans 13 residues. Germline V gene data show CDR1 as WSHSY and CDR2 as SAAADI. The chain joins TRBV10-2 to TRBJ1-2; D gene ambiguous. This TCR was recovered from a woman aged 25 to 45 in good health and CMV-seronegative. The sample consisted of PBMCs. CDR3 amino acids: CASSEAVYYGYTF. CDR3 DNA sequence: TGCGCCAGCAGTGAGGCGGTTTACTATGGCTACACCTTC.